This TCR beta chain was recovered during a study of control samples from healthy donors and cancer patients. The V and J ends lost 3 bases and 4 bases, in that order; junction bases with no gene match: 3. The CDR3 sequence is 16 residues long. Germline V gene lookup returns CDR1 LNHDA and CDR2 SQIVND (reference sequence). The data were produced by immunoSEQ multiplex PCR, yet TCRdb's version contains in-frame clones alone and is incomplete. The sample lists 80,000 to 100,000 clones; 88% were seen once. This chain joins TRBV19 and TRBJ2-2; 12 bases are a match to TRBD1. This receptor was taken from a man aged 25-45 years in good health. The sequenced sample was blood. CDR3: CASSMGTGGSTGELFF. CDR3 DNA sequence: TGTGCCAGTAGTATGGGGACAGGGGGCAGCACCGGGGAGCTGTTTTTT. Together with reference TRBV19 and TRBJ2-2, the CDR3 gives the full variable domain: DGGITQSPKYLFRKEGQNVTLSCEQNLNHDAMYWYRQDPGQGLRLIYYSQIVNDFQKGDIAEGYSVSREKKESFPLTVTSAQKNPTAFYLCASSMGTGGSTGELFFGEGSRLTVL.